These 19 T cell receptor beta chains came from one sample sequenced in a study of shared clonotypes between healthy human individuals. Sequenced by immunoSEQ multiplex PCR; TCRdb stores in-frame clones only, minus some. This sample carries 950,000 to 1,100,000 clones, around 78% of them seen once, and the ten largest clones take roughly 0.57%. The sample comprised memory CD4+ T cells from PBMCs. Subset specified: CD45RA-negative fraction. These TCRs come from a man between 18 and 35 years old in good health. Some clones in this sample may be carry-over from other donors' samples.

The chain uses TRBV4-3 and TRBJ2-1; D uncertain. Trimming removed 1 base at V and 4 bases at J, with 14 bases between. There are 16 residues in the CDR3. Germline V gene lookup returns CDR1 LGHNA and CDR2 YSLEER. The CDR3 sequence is CASSQGGFGLYNEQFF. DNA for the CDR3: TGCGCCAGCAGCCAAGGGGGTTTTGGCTTATACAATGAGCAGTTCTTC.

The CDR3 loop is CAIKNPGTSGIRLYF. DNA for the CDR3: TGTGCCATCAAGAACCCCGGGACTAGCGGGATCCGTCTCTACTTC. The chain is built from TRBV6-6 and TRBJ2-7; 13 positions agree with TRBD2. Germline trimming cut 10 bases from V and 13 bases from J; bases unmatched to any gene: 19. The V gene's germline CDR1 is MNHNY and CDR2 SVGAGI (reference sequence). This CDR3 comprises 15 residues.

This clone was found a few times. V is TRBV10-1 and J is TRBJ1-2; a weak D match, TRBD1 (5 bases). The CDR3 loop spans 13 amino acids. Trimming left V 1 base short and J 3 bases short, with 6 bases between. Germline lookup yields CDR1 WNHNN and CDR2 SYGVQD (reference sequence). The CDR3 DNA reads TGCGCCAGCAGTGAGTGGGGGGACTATGGCTACACCTTC. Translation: CASSEWGDYGYTF.

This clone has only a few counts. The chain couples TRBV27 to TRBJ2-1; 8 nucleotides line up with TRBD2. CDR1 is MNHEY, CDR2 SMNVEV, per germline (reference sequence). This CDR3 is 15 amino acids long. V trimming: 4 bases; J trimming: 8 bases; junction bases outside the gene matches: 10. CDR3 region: CASSYGSGRAHEQFF. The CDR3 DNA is TGTGCCAGCAGTTACGGAAGCGGGAGAGCCCATGAGCAGTTCTTC.

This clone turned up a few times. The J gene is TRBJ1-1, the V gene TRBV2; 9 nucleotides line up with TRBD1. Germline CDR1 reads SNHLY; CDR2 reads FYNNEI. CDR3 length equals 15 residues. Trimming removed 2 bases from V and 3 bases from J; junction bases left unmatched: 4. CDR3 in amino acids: CASSESGTGYTEAFF. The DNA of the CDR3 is TGTGCCAGCAGTGAATCGGGGACAGGGTACACTGAAGCTTTCTTT.

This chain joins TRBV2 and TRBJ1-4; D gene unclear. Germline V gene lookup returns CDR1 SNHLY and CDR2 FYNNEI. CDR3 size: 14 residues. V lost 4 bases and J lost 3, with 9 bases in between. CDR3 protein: CASSGAVPNEKLFF. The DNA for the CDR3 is TGTGCCAGCAGTGGGGCCGTCCCTAATGAAAAACTGTTTTTT.

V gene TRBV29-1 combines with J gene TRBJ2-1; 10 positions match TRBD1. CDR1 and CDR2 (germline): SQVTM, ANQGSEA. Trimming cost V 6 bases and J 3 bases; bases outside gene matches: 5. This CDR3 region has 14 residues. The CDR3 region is CSVARDRGYNEQFF. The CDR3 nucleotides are TGCAGCGTGGCCCGGGACAGGGGCTACAATGAGCAGTTCTTC.

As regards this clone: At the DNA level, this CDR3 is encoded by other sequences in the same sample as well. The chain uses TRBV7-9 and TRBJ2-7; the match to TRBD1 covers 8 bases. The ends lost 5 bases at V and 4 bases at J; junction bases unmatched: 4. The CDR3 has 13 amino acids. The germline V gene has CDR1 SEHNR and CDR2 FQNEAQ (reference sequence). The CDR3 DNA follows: TGTGCCAGCAGCCGGACAGGGTCTTACGAGCAGTACTTC. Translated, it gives CASSRTGSYEQYF.

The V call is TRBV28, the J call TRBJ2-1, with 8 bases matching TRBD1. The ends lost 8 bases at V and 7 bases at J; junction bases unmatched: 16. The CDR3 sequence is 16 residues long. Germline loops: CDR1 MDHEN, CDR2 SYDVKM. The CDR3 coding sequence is TGTGCCAGCTCTAATCTCGGGACAGGTGGGATGAATGAGCAGTTCTTC. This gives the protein CASSNLGTGGMNEQFF.

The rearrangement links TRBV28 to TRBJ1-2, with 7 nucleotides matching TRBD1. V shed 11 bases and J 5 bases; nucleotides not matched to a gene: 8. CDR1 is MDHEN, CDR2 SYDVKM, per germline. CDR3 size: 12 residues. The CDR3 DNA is TGTGCCCTGGGCGGGACAGAATATGGCTACACCTTC. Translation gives CALGGTEYGYTF.

CDR3 in DNA: TGTGCCACCAGCAGAGATCCGGACAGGGCCAAAAGCGAGCAGTACTTC. This translates into CATSRDPDRAKSEQYF. The chain recombines TRBV15 with TRBJ2-7; 8 bases match TRBD1. With 0 bases clipped from V and 6 bases from J, the junction kept 10 bases outside the gene matches. The germline CDR1 and CDR2 sequences are LNHNV and YYDKDF (reference sequence). The CDR3 contains 16 residues.

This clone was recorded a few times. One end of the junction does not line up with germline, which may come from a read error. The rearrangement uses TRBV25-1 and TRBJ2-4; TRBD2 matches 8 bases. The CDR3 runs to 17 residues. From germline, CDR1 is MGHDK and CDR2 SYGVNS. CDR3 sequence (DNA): TGTGACAGCAGTGGACGGGTAGCGGGATCAGCCAAAAACATTCAGTACTTC. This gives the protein CDSSGRVAGSAKNIQYF.

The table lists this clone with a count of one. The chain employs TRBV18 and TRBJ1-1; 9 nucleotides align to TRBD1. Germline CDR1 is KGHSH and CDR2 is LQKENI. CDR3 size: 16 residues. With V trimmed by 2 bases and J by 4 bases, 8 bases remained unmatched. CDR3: CASSPMGQGPVTEAFF. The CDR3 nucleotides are TGTGCCAGCTCACCAATGGGACAGGGCCCGGTCACTGAAGCTTTCTTT. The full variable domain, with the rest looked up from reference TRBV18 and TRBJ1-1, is NAGVMQNPRHLVRRRGQEARLRCSPMKGHSHVYWYRQLPEEGLKFMVYLQKENIIDESGMPKERFSAEFPKEGPSILRIQQVVRGDSAAYFCASSPMGQGPVTEAFFGQGTRLTVV.

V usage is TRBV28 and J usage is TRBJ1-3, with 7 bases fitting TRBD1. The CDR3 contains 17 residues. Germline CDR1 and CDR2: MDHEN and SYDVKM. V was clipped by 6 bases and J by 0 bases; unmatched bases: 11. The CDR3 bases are TGTGCCAGCAGCTTCCGATTGACAGGGTACTCTGGAAACACCATATATTTT. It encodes CASSFRLTGYSGNTIYF. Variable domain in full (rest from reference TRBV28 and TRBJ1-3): DVKVTQSSRYLVKRTGEKVFLECVQDMDHENMFWYRQDPGLGLRLIYFSYDVKMKEKGDIPEGYSVSREKKERFSLILESASTNQTSMYLCASSFRLTGYSGNTIYFGEGSWLTVV.

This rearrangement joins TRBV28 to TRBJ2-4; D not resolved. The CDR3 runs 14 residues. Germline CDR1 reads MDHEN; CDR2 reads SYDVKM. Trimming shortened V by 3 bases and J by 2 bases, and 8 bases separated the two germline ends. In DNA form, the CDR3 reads TGTGCCAGCAGTTTGCCGGCTCCCAAAAACATTCAGTACTTC. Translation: CASSLPAPKNIQYF. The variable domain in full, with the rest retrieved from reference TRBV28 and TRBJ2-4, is DVKVTQSSRYLVKRTGEKVFLECVQDMDHENMFWYRQDPGLGLRLIYFSYDVKMKEKGDIPEGYSVSREKKERFSLILESASTNQTSMYLCASSLPAPKNIQYFGAGTRLSVL.

The chain's CDR3 is CASSQLSPPYEQYF. CDR3 coding DNA: TGCGCCAGCAGCCAACTATCTCCGCCCTACGAGCAGTACTTC. The J gene is TRBJ2-5, the V gene TRBV4-3; D is uncertain. The J call may be mistaken, given a closer DNA end match to TRBJ2-7. The CDR3 is 14 amino acids. The germline V gene encodes CDR1 LGHNA and CDR2 YSLEER.

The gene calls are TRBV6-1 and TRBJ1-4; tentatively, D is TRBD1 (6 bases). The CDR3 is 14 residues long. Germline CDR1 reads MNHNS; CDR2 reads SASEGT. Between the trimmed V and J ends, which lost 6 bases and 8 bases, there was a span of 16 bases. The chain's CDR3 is CASRDVRGAEKLFF. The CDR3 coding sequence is TGTGCCAGCAGGGACGTAAGGGGGGCAGAAAAACTGTTTTTT.

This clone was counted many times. The CDR3 loop reads CASSGGPSNEQYF. CDR3 DNA: TGCGCCAGCAGCGGTGGACCGAGCAACGAGCAGTACTTC. The J gene is TRBJ2-7, the V gene TRBV5-1; D call uncertain. This CDR3 region has 13 residues. V lost 4 bases and J lost 5, with 13 bases in between. Germline lookup yields CDR1 SGHRS and CDR2 YFSETQ.

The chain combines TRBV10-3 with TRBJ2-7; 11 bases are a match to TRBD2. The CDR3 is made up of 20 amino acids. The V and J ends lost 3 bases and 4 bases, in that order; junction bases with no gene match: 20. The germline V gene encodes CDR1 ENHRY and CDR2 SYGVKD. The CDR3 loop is CAISDPRGLGTSGSSYEQYF. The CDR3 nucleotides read TGTGCCATCAGTGATCCGCGGGGGTTGGGTACTAGCGGGAGTTCATACGAGCAGTACTTC.